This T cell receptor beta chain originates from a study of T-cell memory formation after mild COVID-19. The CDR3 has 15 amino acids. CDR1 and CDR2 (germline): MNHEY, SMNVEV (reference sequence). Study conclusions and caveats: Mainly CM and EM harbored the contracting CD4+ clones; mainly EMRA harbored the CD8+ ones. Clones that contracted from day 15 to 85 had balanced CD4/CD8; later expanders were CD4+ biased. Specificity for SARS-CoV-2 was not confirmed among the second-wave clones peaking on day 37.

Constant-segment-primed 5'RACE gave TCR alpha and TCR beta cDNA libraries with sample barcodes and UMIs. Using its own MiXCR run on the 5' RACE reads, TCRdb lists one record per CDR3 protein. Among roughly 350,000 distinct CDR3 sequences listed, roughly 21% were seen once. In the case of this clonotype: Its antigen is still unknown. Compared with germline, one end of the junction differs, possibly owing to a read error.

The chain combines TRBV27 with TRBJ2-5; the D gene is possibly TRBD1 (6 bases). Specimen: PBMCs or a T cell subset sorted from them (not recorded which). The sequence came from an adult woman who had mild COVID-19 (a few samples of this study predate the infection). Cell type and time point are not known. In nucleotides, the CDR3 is TGTGCAAGCAGTCCCGCGACGGGGACACGGGGGACCCAGTACTTC. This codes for CASSPATGTRGTQYF.